This T cell receptor beta chain was retrieved from a study of T cell responses to AZD1222 COVID-19 vaccine. Turning to the study itself: Second doses at about 4 or about 12 weeks were pooled. General study findings and limits: Donors were largely white British and mainly female; clonal diversity was possibly underestimated. Researchers report vaccine-associated CD4 TCRs spanning spike, with dominance at 160-218 and 743-854. Unmutated variant regions are reportedly targeted by nearly half of spike-specific TCRs.

This CDR3 has 16 residues. The germline CDR1 and CDR2 sequences are SGHVS and FQNEAQ. Unmatched junction bases numbered 8, after V lost 2 bases and J lost 7 bases. The data were produced by immunoSEQ multiplex PCR, yet TCRdb's version contains in-frame clones alone and is incomplete. Among roughly 170,000 clones listed, 87% were seen once. This clone was detected only once. The antigen remains unidentified. This TCR derives from an adult in good health. V is TRBV7-8 and J is TRBJ2-1; 10 bases fit TRBD2. The sequenced sample was peripheral blood, obtained on day 0 of AZD1222 vaccination. CDR3 DNA: TGTGCCAGCAGCTTACAGTCAGCGGGAGGGCCGAATGAGCAGTTCTTC. This gives the protein CASSLQSAGGPNEQFF.